Following are 22 T cell receptor beta chains from one sample sequenced in a study of blood T cell repertoires in COVID-19. TCRdb keeps only in-frame clones here, not all; method: immunoSEQ multiplex PCR. The sample contains approximately 210,000 clones, roughly nine tenths of which appear only once. Input material: peripheral blood. These receptors all come from an older woman with acute or convalescent COVID-19.

V gene TRBV2 combines with J gene TRBJ2-3, with 9 nucleotides matching TRBD1. CDR3 length equals 15 residues. Losses at the gene ends were 5 bases for V and 3 bases for J; bases not matched to a gene: 6. Germline CDR1 and CDR2: SNHLY and FYNNEI. The CDR3 nucleotides read TGTGCCAGCAGTCCACAGGGGGCTGGAACAGATACGCAGTATTTT. Encoded protein: CASSPQGAGTDTQYF. Full variable domain (remainder filled in from reference TRBV2 and TRBJ2-3): EPEVTQTPSHQVTQMGQEVILRCVPISNHLYFYWYRQILGQKVEFLVSFYNNEISEKSEIFDDQFSVERPDGSNFTLKIRSTKLEDSAMYFCASSPQGAGTDTQYFGPGTRLTVL.

The CDR3 DNA reads TGTGCCAGCAAGCCACAGGGGGGAGTTTTACAGCCCCAGCATTTT. Translated, it gives CASKPQGGVLQPQHF. The rearrangement joins TRBV6-5 to TRBJ1-5, with 8 bases identical to TRBD1. Per the germline V gene, CDR1 is MNHEY and CDR2 is SVGAGI. The V and J ends lost 7 bases and 7 bases, in that order; junction bases with no gene match: 12. There are 15 residues in the CDR3.

The sample holds a few counts of this clone. The chain joins TRBV4-1 to TRBJ2-6, with D perhaps matching TRBD2 (5 bases). The CDR3 covers 20 residues. V lost 3 bases and J 4 bases, leaving 25 bases between the germline ends. CDR1 and CDR2 (germline): MGHRA, YSYEKL. The CDR3 region has the DNA TGCGCCAGCAGCCAGACGGAGGCGTTTAGCTTAAATGTCGGGGCCAACGTCCTGACTTTC. Translated, it gives CASSQTEAFSLNVGANVLTF.

V is TRBV6-5 and J is TRBJ1-2, with a tentative D call TRBD1 (5 bases). The CDR3 runs 12 residues. The germline CDR1 and CDR2 sequences are MNHEY and SVGAGI. Trimming took 8 bases from V and 5 from J, leaving 12 bases between them. Here the CDR3 DNA reads TGTGCCAGCCGCGGGGACTGGTATGGCTACACCTTC. Translated: CASRGDWYGYTF.

The chain uses TRBV5-1 and TRBJ1-1, with 8 positions matching TRBD1. The germline gives CDR1 SGHRS, CDR2 YFSETQ. This CDR3 has 14 residues. The V gene end was trimmed by 0 bases and the J gene end by 11 bases; junction bases not matched to a gene: 9. CDR3 DNA: TGCGCCAGCAGCTTGGAACAGGGGGTCGGTGGGGCTTTCTTT. Translating it yields CASSLEQGVGGAFF.

The chain links TRBV29-1 to TRBJ1-2, with TRBD1 matching over 7 bases. The CDR3 sequence is 15 residues long. Germline V gives CDR1 SQVTM, CDR2 ANQGSEA. The junction had 10 bases not matched to a gene; V was cut back by 1 base and J by 5 bases. The chain's CDR3 is CSVEGTSQGGYGYTF. The CDR3, as DNA: TGCAGCGTTGAAGGGACTTCCCAGGGGGGATATGGCTACACCTTC. Full variable domain (rest looked up from reference TRBV29-1 and TRBJ1-2): SAVISQKPSRDICQRGTSLTIQCQVDSQVTMMFWYRQQPGQSLTLIATANQGSEATYESGFVIDKFPISRPNLTFSTLTVSNMSPEDSSIYLCSVEGTSQGGYGYTFGSGTRLTVV.

In this sample, this clone turned up once. V usage is TRBV12-5 and J usage is TRBJ1-4, with no clear D. CDR3 length: 14 amino acids. CDR1 LGHNT and CDR2 FRNRAP come from the germline V gene. V lost 5 bases and J 4 bases, leaving 11 bases between the germline ends. The CDR3 region has the DNA TGTGCTAGTGGTCCGCCCGAGGGTAATGAAAAACTGTTTTTT. It codes for CASGPPEGNEKLFF.

CDR3 sequence: CASSLTGSRDQPQHF. As DNA, the CDR3 is TGTGCCAGCAGCTTAACAGGGTCCCGGGATCAGCCCCAGCATTTT. This chain joins TRBV5-6 and TRBJ1-5; weak D call: TRBD1 (6 bases). Trimming cost V 2 bases and J 5 bases, with 14 bases left between them. CDR1 SGHDT and CDR2 YYEEEE come from the germline V gene. The CDR3 is 15 amino acids. The full variable domain, in which reference TRBV5-6 and TRBJ1-5 provide the parts outside the CDR3, is DAGVTQSPTHLIKTRGQQVTLRCSPKSGHDTVSWYQQALGQGPQFIFQYYEEEERQRGNFPDRFSGHQFPNYSSELNVNALLLGDSALYLCASSLTGSRDQPQHFGDGTRLSIL.

The chain has TRBV7-2 and TRBJ2-4; D uncertain. The ends were cut back, 5 bases at V and 0 bases at J, with 11 bases in the middle. The germline CDR1 and CDR2 sequences are SGHTA and FQGNSA. The CDR3 has 15 residues. This chain's CDR3 is CASSPRPLAKNIQYF. DNA of the CDR3: TGTGCCAGCAGCCCCCGTCCCCTAGCCAAAAACATTCAGTACTTC.

The chain has TRBV6-2 or TRBV6-3 and TRBJ2-1, with 9 bases aligning to TRBD1. V dropped 0 bases and J dropped 1; count of bases not matched to a gene: 4. CDR1 is MNHEY, CDR2 SVGEGT, per germline. This CDR3 has 17 amino acids. This CDR3 reads CASSYSAGQGSYNEQFF. In nucleotides, the CDR3 is TGTGCCAGCAGTTACTCCGCCGGACAGGGGTCCTACAATGAGCAGTTCTTC.

The chain is built from TRBV6-4 and TRBJ1-6, with D tentatively TRBD1 (5 bases). The CDR3 consists of 16 residues. Germline V gene sequence: CDR1 MRHNA, CDR2 SNTAGT. V lost 2 bases to trimming and J lost 7 bases, with 15 bases between them. This chain's CDR3 is CASSDILLRQNSPLHF. The CDR3 DNA reads as TGTGCCAGCAGTGACATCCTTCTTAGACAGAATTCACCCCTCCACTTT.

This clone was observed a handful of times. V usage is TRBV7-9 and J usage is TRBJ2-7, with D maybe TRBD1 (7 bases). CDR1 is SEHNR, CDR2 FQNEAQ, per germline (reference sequence). V was clipped by 9 bases and J by 6 bases, with 15 bases between them. The CDR3 sequence is 12 residues long. This CDR3 is CARPTQGGEQYF. For the CDR3, the DNA is TGTGCCAGACCGACTCAGGGGGGCGAGCAGTACTTC.

The chain's CDR3 is CASSPPGQNYGYTF. The CDR3 bases are TGTGCCAGTAGCCCACCGGGACAGAACTATGGCTACACCTTC. V usage is TRBV19 and J usage is TRBJ1-2; 7 bases are a match to TRBD1. The ends lost 6 bases at V and 2 bases at J; junction bases unmatched: 6. The CDR3 loop spans 14 amino acids. In germline, CDR1 is LNHDA, CDR2 SQIVND (reference sequence).

This rearrangement joins TRBV15 to TRBJ2-1; a possible D gene is TRBD2 (7 bases). CDR3 size: 14 residues. Trimming stripped 2 bases from V and 6 bases from J, with 11 bases between. From germline, CDR1 is LNHNV and CDR2 YYDKDF (reference sequence). The CDR3 protein is CATSRQGGGNEQFF. In DNA, the CDR3 is TGTGCCACCAGCAGACAGGGAGGGGGCAATGAGCAGTTCTTC.

This clone was seen a single time. The CDR3 DNA is TGTGCCAGCAGTGAAATAGCAGGGTTGTCTGGCTACACCTTC. It yields the protein CASSEIAGLSGYTF. The chain employs TRBV6-1 and TRBJ1-2, with D perhaps TRBD1 (5 bases). The CDR3 extends over 14 amino acids. Germline V gene lookup returns CDR1 MNHNS and CDR2 SASEGT. V was shortened by 2 bases and J by 7 bases, with 14 bases between the two germline ends.

The chain employs TRBV6-5 and TRBJ1-1, with TRBD1 as a possible D gene (5 bases). V shed 1 base and J shed 7 bases, with 10 bases lying between them. Germline V gene data show CDR1 as MNHEY and CDR2 as SVGAGI. The CDR3 has 13 residues. The chain's CDR3 is CASSYLDTDEAFF. The DNA for the CDR3 is TGTGCCAGCAGTTACTTGGACACGGATGAAGCTTTCTTT.

The chain joins TRBV28 to TRBJ2-1, with 11 positions matching TRBD2. The V and J ends lost 5 bases and 9 bases, in that order; junction bases with no gene match: 6. Germline CDR1 MDHEN, CDR2 SYDVKM. The CDR3 sequence is 14 residues long. DNA of the CDR3: TGTGCCAGCAGTCGACTAGCGGGATTTGGTGAGCAGTTCTTC. Amino acid sequence: CASSRLAGFGEQFF.

This chain links TRBV2 with TRBJ2-1; the D gene is possibly TRBD2 (5 bases). This CDR3 is built from 14 residues. Germline V CDR1 and CDR2: SNHLY, FYNNEI. Trimming removed 5 bases from V and 5 bases from J, with 13 bases in between. The CDR3 loop is CASSPDWLNNEQFF. CDR3 DNA sequence: TGTGCCAGCAGTCCGGACTGGCTTAACAATGAGCAGTTCTTC.

The chain carries TRBV2 and TRBJ1-2; weak D call: TRBD1 (6 bases). The V end was cut by 1 base, the J end by 3 bases, with 6 bases between. The germline gives CDR1 SNHLY, CDR2 FYNNEI. The CDR3 has 13 residues. The CDR3 reads CASSEGTDYGYTF. The CDR3 DNA sequence: TGTGCCAGCAGTGAAGGGACAGACTATGGCTACACCTTC.

The V call is TRBV2, the J call TRBJ1-5, with 7 nucleotides matching TRBD1. The CDR3 spans 14 residues. Germline V gene lookup returns CDR1 SNHLY and CDR2 FYNNEI. Trimming took 6 bases from V and 4 from J; bases not matched to a gene: 6. The CDR3 DNA reads as TGTGCCAGCAGGGGGACAGCGAAGAATCAGCCCCAGCATTTT. Amino acids: CASRGTAKNQPQHF.

The rearrangement joins TRBV11-3 to TRBJ2-2, with 8 nucleotides matching TRBD1. Germline CDR1 reads SGHNT; CDR2 reads YENEEA. The CDR3 covers 15 residues. V was clipped by 5 bases and J by 5 bases; unmatched bases: 7. The DNA for the CDR3 is TGTGCCAGCAGCCCTCAGGGGGCGTTAACCGGGGAGCTGTTTTTT. It codes for CASSPQGALTGELFF.

The rearrangement uses TRBV2 and TRBJ1-1; TRBD1 aligns across 7 bases. Germline CDR1 reads SNHLY; CDR2 reads FYNNEI. CDR3 length: 15 amino acids. V was pared by 5 bases and J by 1 base, with 7 bases of the junction left unmatched. The DNA for the CDR3 is TGTGCCAGCAGTCGGACAGGTGACACGAACACTGAAGCTTTCTTT. Its protein is CASSRTGDTNTEAFF.